This passage covers 7 T cell receptor beta chains from one sample sequenced in a study of cytomegalovirus exposure and HLA in healthy donors. Sequencing used immunoSEQ multiplex PCR; TCRdb keeps in-frame clones, though not all of them. The sample carries some 43,000 clones, 80% to 95% recorded once. The sequenced material came from PBMCs. These receptors came from a man aged 18 to 29 in good health and CMV-seronegative.

The chain recombines TRBV5-4 with TRBJ2-1; D unresolved. From germline, CDR1 is SGHNT and CDR2 YYREEE (reference sequence). V was pared by 2 bases and J by 7 bases, with 7 bases between. This CDR3 has 12 residues. The CDR3 is CASSLTENEQFF. For the CDR3, the DNA is TGTGCCAGCAGCTTAACGGAGAATGAGCAGTTCTTC.

The count of this clone is one. The V gene is TRBV18, the J gene TRBJ1-5, with D perhaps matching TRBD1 (6 bases). The length of the CDR3 is 14 residues. Germline V CDR1 and CDR2: KGHSH, LQKENI. V lost 2 bases and J 7 bases, leaving 12 bases between the germline ends. The CDR3 sequence: CASSPTGSGQPQHF. The CDR3, as DNA: TGTGCCAGCTCACCAACAGGGAGTGGGCAGCCCCAGCATTTT.

V and J are TRBV7-6 and TRBJ2-1; TRBD2 agrees at 8 bases. The CDR3 runs to 17 residues. Germline CDR1 and CDR2: SGHVS and FNYEAQ. V trimming: 5 bases; J trimming: 7 bases; junction bases outside the gene matches: 16. The CDR3: CASSPGYQRGWANEQFF. In DNA form, the CDR3 reads TGTGCCAGCAGCCCCGGGTACCAGCGGGGGTGGGCGAATGAGCAGTTCTTC.

The chain has TRBV4-2 and TRBJ2-1; TRBD2 matches 8 bases. This CDR3 region has 15 residues. Germline V gene data show CDR1 as LGHNA and CDR2 as YNFKEQ. With 1 base clipped from V and 4 bases from J, the junction kept 3 bases outside the gene matches. CDR3 loop: CASSQGAGAYNEQFF. CDR3 in DNA: TGTGCCAGCAGCCAAGGAGCGGGAGCGTACAATGAGCAGTTCTTC.

This clone was observed once. This sequence joins TRBV18 and TRBJ1-4; D may be TRBD1 (5 bases). Trimming took 5 bases from V and 0 from J, leaving 19 bases between them. This CDR3 contains 18 residues. Germline assignment: CDR1 KGHSH and CDR2 LQKENI. CDR3 nucleotides: TGTGCCAGCTCAGCGGGACCGACAACCTTTGCAACTAATGAAAAACTGTTTTTT. Protein: CASSAGPTTFATNEKLFF.

The gene calls are TRBV4-3 and TRBJ1-2; 9 positions match TRBD1. The CDR3 extends over 18 amino acids. V was pared by 1 base and J by 0 bases, with 9 bases of the junction left unmatched. Germline V gene lookup returns CDR1 LGHNA and CDR2 YSLEER. The CDR3, as DNA: TGCGCCAGCAGCCAAGGCTTGGGACAGGGTGACACTAACTATGGCTACACCTTC. Residues: CASSQGLGQGDTNYGYTF.

V is TRBV7-6 and J is TRBJ2-1, with a possible D match to TRBD1 (5 bases). Trimming removed 3 bases at V and 8 bases at J, with 17 bases between. The CDR3 sequence is 15 residues long. Germline CDR1 SGHVS, CDR2 FNYEAQ. CDR3 sequence (DNA): TGTGCCAGCAGCTTGTTCTTTAGGGGTGGCTATGAGCAGTTCTTC. Amino acids: CASSLFFRGGYEQFF.